The sequence of this T cell receptor beta chain was determined in a study of T-cell memory formation after mild COVID-19. The sample holds a few counts of this clonotype. TCRdb re-derived calls from the 5' RACE reads in MiXCR, one entry per CDR3 protein. Found here are approximately 440,000 distinct CDR3 sequences, 20% of them singletons; the top ten hold about 8.1%. The CDR3 totals 14 residues. With 1 base removed from V and 3 bases from J, the gap between germline ends came to 9 bases. The chain carries TRBV12-3 or TRBV12-4 and TRBJ1-2; D gene ambiguous. The clonotype comes from an adult woman who had mild COVID-19 (a few samples of this study predate the infection). Cell type and time point are not known. Sequencing was done on a sample of PBMCs or a T cell subset sorted from them (not recorded which). The CDR3 reads CASSLELLDYGYTF. In DNA, the CDR3 is TGTGCCAGCAGTTTAGAGTTATTGGACTATGGCTACACCTTC.